This T cell receptor (beta chain) was documented in a study of cytomegalovirus exposure and HLA in healthy donors. Use of 60 Vbeta and 13 Jbeta primers characterized the PCR. Authors' data handling: An analysis performed later counted 70 million to 90 million unique TCR beta chains (roughly 11 million of them shared). Assay: immunoSEQ multiplex PCR; the TCRdb copy retains only in-frame clones and omits some. That table supplies the V and J calls and clone size; D and trimming were determined from the DNA. Of fewer than 150,000 clones in the sample, under 85% were seen once. The V segment lost 5 bases and the J segment 5 bases; nucleotides outside the gene matches: 14. CDR3 length equals 18 residues. CDR1 is LNHDA and CDR2 is SQIVND in the germline V gene (reference sequence).

The chain couples TRBV19 to TRBJ1-6; 8 bases fit TRBD1. The origin of this receptor is a woman aged 50 to 65 in good health and CMV-seropositive. Sequences were obtained from PBMCs. The CDR3 reads CASSVYSSGGFNNSPLHF. The CDR3 DNA sequence: TGTGCCAGTAGTGTATATTCGTCAGGGGGCTTCAATAATTCACCCCTCCACTTT.